This T cell receptor (beta chain) is drawn from a study of T cell changes during pregnancy in multiple sclerosis. Libraries were prepared by immunoSEQ multiplex PCR; TCRdb keeps only in-frame clonotypes and omits some of them. Altogether around 84,000 clones are present, 90% to 95% being singletons, with the ten largest covering 0.99%. This clone was seen just once. The V segment lost 2 bases and the J segment 1 base; nucleotides outside the gene matches: 6. Germline V gives CDR1 LNHDA, CDR2 SQIVND (reference sequence). The CDR3 sequence is 17 residues long. This TCR was sampled from a female donor in good health, enrolled as a control in a pregnancy study. Source: peripheral blood, taken in the second trimester of pregnancy. The chain employs TRBV19 and TRBJ2-5, with 11 bases fitting TRBD2. CDR3 amino acids: CASSISLAGGAQETQYF. The CDR3 DNA follows: TGTGCCAGTAGTATAAGTCTAGCGGGAGGAGCCCAAGAGACCCAGTACTTC.